These 4 T cell receptor beta chains share one sample of origin, sequenced in a study of blood T cells in healthy people across ages. For the second PCR, which ran for about 6 to 11 cycles, a sample-barcoded 5' primer and a J-beta primer mix were used. A single record per CDR3 protein comes from TCRdb applying MiXCR to the 5' RACE reads. The data show roughly 700,000 distinct CDR3 sequences, 20% to 30% seen once. In addition, the sample was reused for a study of T cells of mothers and their children.

Sequencing input: blood. The source is a boy between 10 and 17 years old in good health.

The V call is TRBV9, the J call TRBJ2-5; 8 bases map to TRBD2. J gave up 5 bases and V 1 base, and 7 bases lay outside the gene matches. Germline V CDR1 and CDR2: SGDLS, YYNGEE. CDR3 length: 15 residues. The CDR3 here is CASSVPAGGVETQYF. DNA for the CDR3: TGTGCCAGCAGCGTACCGGCGGGGGGCGTGGAGACCCAGTACTTC.

The chain joins TRBV6-4 to TRBJ2-1, with D unresolved. Germline V gives CDR1 MRHNA, CDR2 SNTAGT. The CDR3 extends over 17 amino acids. Trimming shortened V by 5 bases and J by 0 bases, and 17 bases separated the two germline ends. CDR3 in DNA: TGTGCCAGCAGTCCCCTTGGTTCTAGTAGCTCCTACAATGAGCAGTTCTTC. Its translation is CASSPLGSSSSYNEQFF.

The chain uses TRBV20-1 and TRBJ2-2; no clear D gene. Germline loops: CDR1 DFQATT, CDR2 SNEGSKA (reference sequence). Trimming pared 3 bases from V and 4 bases from J, leaving 6 bases between. This CDR3 has 12 residues. CDR3 residues: CSASATTGELFF. The CDR3 DNA is TGCAGTGCTAGCGCTACCACCGGGGAGCTGTTTTTT.

This clonotype occurred a few times. The rearrangement joins TRBV5-1 to TRBJ1-1, with a weak D call TRBD1 (6 bases). V was trimmed by 4 bases and J by 5 bases, leaving 18 bases between them. This CDR3 has 15 residues. The germline CDR1 and CDR2 sequences are SGHRS and YFSETQ. DNA of the CDR3: TGCGCCAGCAGCACCGAGTACAGGGTTGAGACTGAAGCTTTCTTT. Translated, it gives CASSTEYRVETEAFF. Together with reference TRBV5-1 and TRBJ1-1, the CDR3 gives the full variable domain: KAGVTQTPRYLIKTRGQQVTLSCSPISGHRSVSWYQQTPGQGLQFLFEYFSETQRNKGNFPGRFSGRQFSNSRSEMNVSTLELGDSALYLCASSTEYRVETEAFFGQGTRLTVV.